These T cell receptor beta chains were read from a single sample in a study of blood T cell repertoires in COVID-19. Data came from immunoSEQ multiplex PCR; TCRdb stores just in-frame clones and leaves some out. The sample includes some 350,000 clones, about 88% seen only once; the top ten take 6% to 8%. The sample was peripheral blood. The source is a woman aged 70-85 years with COVID-19, enrolled during active disease. The conserved cysteine and the conserved F or W are not part of the CDR3 here.

V: TRBV2
J: TRBJ1-5
CDR3: ASSGPGESNQPQH

V: TRBV7-3
J: TRBJ2-7
CDR3: ASSIGGATYEQY

V: TRBV11-3
J: TRBJ2-1
CDR3: ASSNRVDNEQF

V: TRBV3-1/TRBV3-2
J: TRBJ1-2
CDR3: ASSQDGLGRGYT

V: TRBV6-5
J: TRBJ2-7
CDR3: ASSSRRGASSYEQY

V: TRBV29-1
J: TRBJ2-5
CDR3: SVRRTGGETQY

V: TRBV7-2
J: TRBJ2-5
CDR3: ASSLVRSSGGQETQY

V: TRBV7-9
J: TRBJ2-3
CDR3: ASSLGPGWDTQY

V: TRBV28
J: TRBJ2-7
CDR3: ASSSPGDEQY

V: TRBV30
J: TRBJ1-1
CDR3: AWSSGGNTEAF

V: TRBV6-2/TRBV6-3
J: TRBJ1-6
CDR3: ASSWATGSGSPLH

V: TRBV29-1
J: TRBJ2-3
CDR3: SVARDRVSGDTQY

V: TRBV7-8
J: TRBJ1-1
CDR3: ASSLAGSGAEAF

V: TRBV6-1
J: TRBJ1-6
CDR3: ASSEPPGTDSPLH

V: TRBV2
J: TRBJ1-1
CDR3: ASRGGPSNTEAF

V: TRBV7-6
J: TRBJ2-7
CDR3: ASSWEIDGFGEQY

V: TRBV10-3
J: TRBJ1-5
CDR3: AISDDGDYQPQH

V: TRBV7-2
J: TRBJ1-5
CDR3: ASSFGRNQPQH

V: TRBV7-2
J: TRBJ2-4
CDR3: ASSPRGMGAKNIQY

V: TRBV5-4
J: TRBJ1-6
CDR3: ASSLDGAAGTHSPLH

V: TRBV3-1/TRBV3-2
J: TRBJ1-2
CDR3: ASSPAQGRNYGYT

V: TRBV5-6
J: TRBJ2-5
CDR3: ASRHSRAGVQETQY

V: TRBV3-1/TRBV3-2
J: TRBJ1-1
CDR3: ASNSLNTEAF

V: TRBV5-1
J: TRBJ2-3
CDR3: ASSGSGDVFSDTQY